The 9 T cell receptor beta chains below come from one sample, sequenced in a study of T cells in Graves' hyperthyroidism and ophthalmopathy. The source material, RNA transcripts, was used to amplify TCR beta CDR3 regions. HTBI primers drove first-round RT-PCR of the TCR CDR3. TCRdb reprocessed the multiplex PCR reads via MiXCR and lists one record per CDR3 protein. The table includes 350,000 to 450,000 distinct CDR3 sequences, about 15% detected once. Material for sequencing was blood. These receptors were taken from a woman aged 55-75 years with Graves' hyperthyroidism.

Ten or more counts support this clonotype. Relative to the germline gene, one junction end is altered; a read error may explain this. The chain carries TRBV18 and TRBJ1-5; D perhaps matches TRBD1 (5 bases). From germline, CDR1 is KGHSH and CDR2 LQKENI. CDR3 length: 14 amino acids. CDR3 sequence: CASSPGTGGQPQHF. In nucleotides, the CDR3 is TGCGCCAGCAGCCCCGGGACCGGTGGGCAGCCCCAGCATTTT.

The gene calls are TRBV11-3 and TRBJ2-5, with TRBD2 identical over 11 bases. This CDR3 is built from 14 residues. V was pared by 1 base and J by 9 bases, with 4 bases of the junction left unmatched. The germline V gene has CDR1 SGHNT and CDR2 YENEEA. CDR3 in amino acids: CASSLVRTSGSQYF. CDR3 nucleotides: TGTGCCAGCAGCTTAGTTCGGACTAGCGGGTCCCAGTACTTC. The full variable domain, in which reference TRBV11-3 and TRBJ2-5 provide the parts outside the CDR3, is EAGVVQSPRYKIIEKKQPVAFWCNPISGHNTLYWYLQNLGQGPELLIRYENEEAVDDSQLPKDRFSAERLKGVDSTLKIQPAELGDSAVYLCASSLVRTSGSQYFGPGTRLLVL.

This clonotype was seen many times. The genes are TRBV10-3 and TRBJ2-5, with 12 bases lining up with TRBD2. This CDR3 comprises 17 residues. CDR1 is ENHRY, CDR2 SYGVKD, per germline. The trim removed 11 bases at V and 2 bases at J, leaving 15 bases unmatched. The CDR3 sequence: CASGRASGRGPQETQYF. As DNA, the CDR3 is TGTGCCTCAGGGAGGGCTAGCGGGAGGGGACCGCAAGAGACCCAGTACTTC.

There are many counts of this clonotype. The chain couples TRBV4-1 to TRBJ2-7; D is uncertain. With 1 base removed from V and 0 bases from J, the gap between germline ends came to 16 bases. This CDR3 is 17 amino acids long. Germline lookup yields CDR1 MGHRA and CDR2 YSYEKL. The CDR3 spells CASSQGRREISSYEQYF. For the CDR3, the DNA is TGCGCCAGCAGCCAAGGAAGAAGAGAGATCAGCTCCTACGAGCAGTACTTC.

This clonotype has just a few counts. Its ends do not fully match the called genes, so a read error is possible. V usage is TRBV24-1 and J usage is TRBJ2-2, with D maybe TRBD2 (6 bases). The germline gives CDR1 KGHDR, CDR2 SFDVKD. The CDR3 contains 12 residues. CDR3 in amino acids: CASQKLAGGLFF. CDR3 coding DNA: TGTGCCTCCCAAAAGCTGGCCGGGGGGCTGTTTTTT.

Only a few counts were recorded for this clonotype. This chain links TRBV24-1 with TRBJ2-1, with D hard to call. The CDR3 length is 14 residues. Per the germline V gene, CDR1 is KGHDR and CDR2 is SFDVKD. Deletions cut 6 bases from V and 5 bases from J, with 13 bases between. The DNA of the CDR3 is TGTGCCACCAGTAAAGGGCCTAGAAACAATGAGCAGTTCTTC. Its translation: CATSKGPRNNEQFF.

V is TRBV5-1 and J is TRBJ2-7, with D perhaps matching TRBD2 (6 bases). The CDR3 contains 20 residues. CDR1 and CDR2 from the germline V gene are SGHRS and YFSETQ. Trimming pared 2 bases from V and 4 bases from J, leaving 31 bases between. This CDR3 is CASSLGKTGGKINLGYEQYF. The CDR3 DNA follows: TGCGCCAGCAGCTTAGGGAAAACTGGCGGGAAGATAAACCTCGGGTACGAGCAGTACTTC.

This clonotype has ten or more counts. V is TRBV18 and J is TRBJ2-5; no reliable D call. The V gene lost 1 base and the J gene lost 3 bases, with 9 bases spanning the gap. Germline V gives CDR1 KGHSH, CDR2 LQKENI. CDR3 length equals 14 residues. The CDR3 sequence: CASSPLRGKETQYF. The CDR3 region has the DNA TGTGCCAGCTCACCACTTCGTGGGAAAGAGACCCAGTACTTC.

The rearrangement joins TRBV5-6 to TRBJ1-6; TRBD1 matches 10 bases. The CDR3 runs 16 residues. Trimming took 0 bases from V and 5 from J; bases not matched to a gene: 2. Germline-derived CDR1 and CDR2 are SGHDT and YYEEEE. CDR3 DNA: TGTGCCAGCAGCTTGGGGGACAGGGGCCATAATTCACCCCTCCACTTT. Amino acid sequence: CASSLGDRGHNSPLHF.